This TCR beta chain was sequenced for a study of STAT3 mutations in large granular lymphocyte leukemia. Broader study findings: Sampling intervals varied between patients and samples. At least one immunodominant TCR beta clonotype appeared in every T-cell large granular lymphocyte leukemia patient.

The table came from immunoSEQ multiplex PCR; TCRdb's copy has only in-frame clones and leaves some out. Here the sample spans over 10,000 clones, over 70% being singletons. Comments on this clone: Its antigen is not identified.

The CDR3 spans 15 residues. Germline assignment: CDR1 SGHRS and CDR2 YFSETQ. Trimming took 4 bases from V and 1 from J, leaving 14 bases between them. This chain uses TRBV5-1 with TRBJ1-1; possible D gene TRBD1, 6 bases. The receptor's source is a man in his fifties or sixties with T-cell large granular lymphocyte leukemia. Some clones in this sample may be carry-over from other donors' samples. Source material: peripheral blood mononuclear cells. CDR3 amino acids: CASSARQASNTEAFF. CDR3 DNA: TGCGCCAGCAGCGCCAGACAGGCCTCGAACACTGAAGCTTTCTTT.